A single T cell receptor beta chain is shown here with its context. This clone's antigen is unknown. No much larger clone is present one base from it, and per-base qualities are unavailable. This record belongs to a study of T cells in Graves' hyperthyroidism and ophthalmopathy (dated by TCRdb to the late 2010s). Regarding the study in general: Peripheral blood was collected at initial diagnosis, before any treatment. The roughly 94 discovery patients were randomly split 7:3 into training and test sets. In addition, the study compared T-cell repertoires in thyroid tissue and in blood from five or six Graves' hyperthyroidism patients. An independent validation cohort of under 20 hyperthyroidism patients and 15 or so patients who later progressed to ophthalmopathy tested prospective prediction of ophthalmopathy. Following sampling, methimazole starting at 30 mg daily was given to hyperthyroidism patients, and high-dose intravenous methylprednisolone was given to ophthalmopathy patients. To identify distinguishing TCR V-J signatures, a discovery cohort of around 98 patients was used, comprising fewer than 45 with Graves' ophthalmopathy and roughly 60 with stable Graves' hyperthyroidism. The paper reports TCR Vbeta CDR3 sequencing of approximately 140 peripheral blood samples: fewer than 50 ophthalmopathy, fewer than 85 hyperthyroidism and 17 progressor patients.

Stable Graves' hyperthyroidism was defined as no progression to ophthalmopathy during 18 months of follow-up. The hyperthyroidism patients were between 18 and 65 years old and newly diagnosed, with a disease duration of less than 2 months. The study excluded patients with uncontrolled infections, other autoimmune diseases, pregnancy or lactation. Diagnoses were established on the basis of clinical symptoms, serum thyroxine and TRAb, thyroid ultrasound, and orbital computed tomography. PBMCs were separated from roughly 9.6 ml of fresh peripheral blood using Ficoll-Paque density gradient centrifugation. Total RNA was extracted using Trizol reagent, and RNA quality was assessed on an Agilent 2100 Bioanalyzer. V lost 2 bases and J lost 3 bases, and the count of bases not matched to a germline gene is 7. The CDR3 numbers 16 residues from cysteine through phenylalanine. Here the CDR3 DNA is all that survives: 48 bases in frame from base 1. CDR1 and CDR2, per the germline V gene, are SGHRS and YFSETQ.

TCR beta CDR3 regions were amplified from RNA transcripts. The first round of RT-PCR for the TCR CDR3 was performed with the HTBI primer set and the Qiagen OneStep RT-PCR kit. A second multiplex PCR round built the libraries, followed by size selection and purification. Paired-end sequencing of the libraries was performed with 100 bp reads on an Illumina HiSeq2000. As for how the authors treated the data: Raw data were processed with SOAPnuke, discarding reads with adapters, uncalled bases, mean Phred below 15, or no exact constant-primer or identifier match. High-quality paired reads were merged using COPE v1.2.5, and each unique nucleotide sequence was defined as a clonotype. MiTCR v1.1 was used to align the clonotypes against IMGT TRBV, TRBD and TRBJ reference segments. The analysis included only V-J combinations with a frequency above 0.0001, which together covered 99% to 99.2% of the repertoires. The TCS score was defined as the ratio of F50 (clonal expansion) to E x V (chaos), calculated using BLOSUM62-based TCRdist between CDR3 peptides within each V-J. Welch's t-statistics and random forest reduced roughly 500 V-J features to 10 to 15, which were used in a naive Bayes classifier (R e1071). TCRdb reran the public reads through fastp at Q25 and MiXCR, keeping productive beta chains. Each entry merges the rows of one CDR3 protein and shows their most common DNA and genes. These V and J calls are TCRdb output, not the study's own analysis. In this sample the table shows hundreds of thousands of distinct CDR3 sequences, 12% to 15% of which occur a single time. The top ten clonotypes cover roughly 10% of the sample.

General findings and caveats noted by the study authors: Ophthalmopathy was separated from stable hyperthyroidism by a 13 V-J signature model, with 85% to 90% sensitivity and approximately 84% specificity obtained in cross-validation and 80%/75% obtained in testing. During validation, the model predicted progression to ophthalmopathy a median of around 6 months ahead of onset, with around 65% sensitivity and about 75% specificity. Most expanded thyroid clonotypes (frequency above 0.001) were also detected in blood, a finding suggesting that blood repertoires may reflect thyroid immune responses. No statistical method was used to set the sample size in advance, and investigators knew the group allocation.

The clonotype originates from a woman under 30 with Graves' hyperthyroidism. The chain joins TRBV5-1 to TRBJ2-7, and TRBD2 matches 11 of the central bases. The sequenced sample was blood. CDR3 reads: CASSLALAGGSYEQYF. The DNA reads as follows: TGCGCCAGCAGCTTAGCCCTAGCGGGAGGAAGCTACGAGCAGTACTTC. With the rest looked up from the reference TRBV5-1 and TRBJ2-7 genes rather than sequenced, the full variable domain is KAGVTQTPRYLIKTRGQQVTLSCSPISGHRSVSWYQQTPGQGLQFLFEYFSETQRNKGNFPGRFSGRQFSNSRSEMNVSTLELGDSALYLCASSLALAGGSYEQYFGPGTRLTVT.